This TCR beta chain was identified during a study of CD8 T cells in ankylosing spondylitis (dated by TCRdb to 2016 to 2017). Regarding the study in general: The study set out to find disease-linked TCR variants by profiling T cell receptor beta repertoires in ankylosing spondylitis patients and healthy donors. In total, the full study cohort was made up of 100 to 140 healthy donors and approximately 24 ankylosing spondylitis patients. Peripheral blood samples were taken, and synovial fluid was additionally collected from ankylosing spondylitis patients.

Overall study results and their limits: Some motif variants had previously been reported in the synovial fluid and blood of reactive arthritis patients, which suggests shared mechanisms of disease initiation. In peripheral blood, the disease-linked clones were found at relatively low frequencies and had a CD8+ phenotype. Significant enrichment of the disease-linked clones was reported in matched synovial fluid samples from ankylosing spondylitis patients. A TCR beta motif made up of several highly homologous amino acid variants appeared to be characteristic of blood from ankylosing spondylitis patients.

For each ankylosing spondylitis patient, the synovial fluid sample was matched to a blood sample from that same patient. The listed sequencing device is Illumina HiSeq 2500. TCR beta libraries were prepared by quantitative 5'-RACE with molecular barcodes. In the source study's methods: A new computational method based on a probabilistic model of VDJ rearrangement was used to identify disease-linked TCR variants. In-frame beta chains were kept once TCRdb had trimmed the public reads at Q25 with fastp and called clones with MiXCR. One record per CDR3 amino acid sequence lists the most common genes and DNA. In this record, the V and J calls reflect TCRdb's handling and not the investigators' own analysis. For this sample there are about 30,000 distinct CDR3 sequences; about 31% appear just once. Of the sample, roughly 42% falls within the top ten clones. This clonotype was seen many times. Its antigen is unknown. No quality values exist for individual bases; no much larger clone is one base distant.

The CDR3 holds 16 amino acids from the cysteine to the phenylalanine. The read is trimmed to its CDR3 DNA, 48 bases read in frame from base 1. V is cut back by 5 bases and J by 5 bases, with 10 bases in the junction unmatched. The germline V gene specifies SGHDN as CDR1 and FVKESK as CDR2. The chain joins TRBV14 to TRBJ2-1; TRBD1 fits 9 bases in the junction. The receptor was isolated from a male donor with ankylosing spondylitis. The sample taken for sequencing was synovial fluid, either unsorted or a sorted T cell fraction (not recorded which). The bases are TGTGCCAGCAGCTCCATCCCGGGACAGGGTGACAATGAGCAGTTCTTC. Its protein is CASSSIPGQGDNEQFF. The full variable domain, completed from the reference TRBV14 and TRBJ2-1 proteins outside the CDR3, reads EAGVTQFPSHSVIEKGQTVTLRCDPISGHDNLYWYRRVMGKEIKFLLHFVKESKQDESGMPNNRFLAERTGGTYSTLKVQPAELEDSGVYFCASSSIPGQGDNEQFFGPGTRLTVL.